The source of this T cell receptor (beta chain) is a study of shared clonotypes between healthy human individuals. Germline CDR1 reads SGDLS; CDR2 reads YYNGEE. CDR3 length: 17 amino acids. Germline trimming cut 0 bases from V and 7 bases from J; bases unmatched to any gene: 7. Sequencing was performed with immunoSEQ multiplex PCR; in TCRdb, only in-frame clones are kept and a portion is missing. Among 2 million to 3 million clones, more than 90% were seen once, and the ten largest hold over 0.12%. V gene TRBV9 combines with J gene TRBJ2-1, with TRBD2 matching over 13 bases. The sample was naive CD4+ T cells sorted from blood. Subset: CD45RA+ positively selected. The TCR sequence derives from a man in his late teens or twenties in good health. The CDR3 bases are TGTGCCAGCAGCGTAGCCCCGCCACTAGCGGGAGGGAATGAGCAGTTCTTC. This encodes CASSVAPPLAGGNEQFF. The complete variable domain, with remaining parts taken from reference TRBV9 and TRBJ2-1, reads DSGVTQTPKHLITATGQRVTLRCSPRSGDLSVYWYQQSLDQGLQFLIQYYNGEERAKGNILERFSAQQFPDLHSELNLSSLELGDSALYFCASSVAPPLAGGNEQFFGPGTRLTVL.